The 23 T cell receptor beta chains reported below all come from one sample, sequenced in a study of blood T cell repertoires in COVID-19. Libraries were prepared by immunoSEQ multiplex PCR; TCRdb keeps only in-frame clonotypes and omits some of them. The sample contains fewer than 300,000 clones, around nine tenths of which appear only once. Sequenced input: peripheral blood. The receptors were sampled from a woman between 40 and 55 years old who had recovered from COVID-19.

The CDR3 DNA reads as TGTGCCAGCAGTTTATCGGGGCCCTACACCGGGGAGCTGTTTTTT. Protein: CASSLSGPYTGELFF. V usage is TRBV27 and J usage is TRBJ2-2, with a possible D match to TRBD1 (5 bases). CDR1 and CDR2 from the germline V gene are MNHEY and SMNVEV (reference sequence). The CDR3 contains 15 residues. V was clipped by 0 bases and J by 3 bases, with 8 bases between them.

The genes are TRBV6-2 or TRBV6-3 and TRBJ1-5; D remains ambiguous. V was trimmed by 3 bases and J by 15 bases, leaving 12 bases between them. This CDR3 is 11 amino acids long. Germline V gene data show CDR1 as MNHEY and CDR2 as SVGEGT. CDR3 region: CASSYGRGRHF. In DNA form, the CDR3 reads TGTGCCAGCAGTTATGGACGGGGTCGGCATTTT.

The rearrangement links TRBV27 to TRBJ2-3, with 10 positions matching TRBD2. Trimming removed 5 bases from V and 8 bases from J; junction bases left unmatched: 19. The CDR3 has 18 residues. Germline V CDR1 and CDR2: MNHEY, SMNVEV (reference sequence). CDR3 region: CASSPYGPLAGASVTQYF. The CDR3 DNA follows: TGTGCCAGCAGTCCATACGGGCCCCTAGCGGGGGCCTCGGTTACGCAGTATTTT.

The genes are TRBV6-1 and TRBJ2-2; 10 positions agree with TRBD1. The CDR3 has 16 amino acids. V shed 2 bases and J 5 bases; nucleotides not matched to a gene: 5. The V gene's germline CDR1 is MNHNS and CDR2 SASEGT. In DNA form, the CDR3 reads TGTGCCAGCAGTGAATGGGGACAGGGGAGGACCGGGGAGCTGTTTTTT. Protein product: CASSEWGQGRTGELFF.

Comments on this clone: Other nucleotide sequences from this sample produce the same CDR3. The V call is TRBV30, the J call TRBJ1-3, with TRBD1 matching 7 bases. From germline, CDR1 is GTSNPN and CDR2 SVGIG (reference sequence). The trim removed 0 bases at V and 4 bases at J, leaving 0 bases unmatched. CDR3 length: 13 residues. The CDR3 nucleotides read TGTGCCTGGAGTGTAGGGGGCGGAAACACCATATATTTT. Its protein product is CAWSVGGGNTIYF.

With respect to this clone: Sequence at one end of the junction differs from germline and may be a read error. The genes are TRBV5-1 and TRBJ2-3, with 7 bases aligning to TRBD2. Germline CDR1 is SGHRS and CDR2 is YFSETQ. The CDR3 extends over 18 amino acids. CDR3 sequence (DNA): TGCGCCAGCACCGCTTGGTGGACTAGTGCGGGCGGCACTGATACGCAGTATTTT. Translated: CASTAWWTSAGGTDTQYF.

The chain links TRBV10-3 to TRBJ2-7; possibly TRBD1 for D (5 bases). Germline V gene lookup returns CDR1 ENHRY and CDR2 SYGVKD. Trimming removed 4 bases at V and 7 bases at J, with 17 bases between. CDR3 length: 14 amino acids. Written as DNA, the CDR3 is TGTGCCATCAGTGCCTCAGGGCGTGGATGGGAGCAGTACTTC. Translating gives CAISASGRGWEQYF.

The table lists this clone with a count of one. The CDR3 region is CASGPGGGLGSYEQYF. The CDR3 DNA reads TGTGCCAGCGGCCCGGGGGGCGGGCTAGGGTCCTACGAGCAGTACTTC. The chain carries TRBV5-8 and TRBJ2-7; D is perhaps TRBD2 (7 bases). Trimming removed 7 bases at V and 1 base at J, with 21 bases between. Germline values: CDR1 SGHTS, CDR2 YDEGEE. The CDR3 is 16 amino acids.

The chain has TRBV19 and TRBJ2-7; TRBD1 aligns across 12 bases. CDR1 and CDR2 (germline): LNHDA, SQIVND (reference sequence). V shed 8 bases, J shed 3 bases, and the junction held 2 bases outside the gene matches. The CDR3 spans 13 residues. The CDR3, as DNA: TGTGCCAGTGGGACAGGGGGCTTCTACGAGCAGTACTTC. Translated: CASGTGGFYEQYF.

J is TRBJ2-7 and V is TRBV27, with TRBD1 matching 9 bases. Germline-derived CDR1 and CDR2 are MNHEY and SMNVEV (reference sequence). The V gene end was trimmed by 4 bases and the J gene end by 3 bases; junction bases not matched to a gene: 4. CDR3 length: 14 amino acids. CDR3 in amino acids: CASSSRTGDYEQYV. The DNA for the CDR3 is TGTGCCAGCAGTTCGCGGACAGGGGACTACGAGCAGTACGTC.

The chain employs TRBV21-1 and TRBJ2-7; the DNA was not used to check the table's D call, TRBD2. TRBV21-1 is annotated as a pseudogene. CDR3 length: 14 amino acids. CDR3 in DNA: TGTGCCAGCGGGGGGGGCGGGAGCTGTTACGAGCAGTACGTC. Translated, it gives CASGGGGSCYEQYV.

The chain couples TRBV5-4 to TRBJ1-2; possible D gene TRBD1, 6 bases. From germline, CDR1 is SGHNT and CDR2 YYREEE (reference sequence). Trimming took 4 bases from V and 0 from J, leaving 16 bases between them. The CDR3 spans 16 residues. As DNA, the CDR3 is TGTGCCAGCAGCCCGGGGGGCCAGAGTGCTAACTATGGCTACACCTTC. Translating it yields CASSPGGQSANYGYTF. The entire variable domain, with the rest obtained from reference TRBV5-4 and TRBJ1-2, is as follows: ETGVTQSPTHLIKTRGQQVTLRCSSQSGHNTVSWYQQALGQGPQFIFQYYREEENGRGNFPPRFSGLQFPNYSSELNVNALELDDSALYLCASSPGGQSANYGYTFGSGTRLTVV.

The chain recombines TRBV11-3 with TRBJ2-1; 8 bases are a match to TRBD2. V was pared by 5 bases and J by 6 bases, with 18 bases of the junction left unmatched. The CDR3 contains 18 residues. Germline V CDR1 and CDR2: SGHNT, YENEEA. The CDR3 loop is CASSPHRLLAGLFNEQFF. CDR3 in DNA: TGTGCCAGCAGCCCCCACCGTCTCCTAGCGGGCCTCTTCAATGAGCAGTTCTTC. Looking up the rest from reference TRBV11-3 and TRBJ2-1 gives the full variable domain: EAGVVQSPRYKIIEKKQPVAFWCNPISGHNTLYWYLQNLGQGPELLIRYENEEAVDDSQLPKDRFSAERLKGVDSTLKIQPAELGDSAVYLCASSPHRLLAGLFNEQFFGPGTRLTVL.

This clone was detected only a few times. This sequence joins TRBV15 and TRBJ2-7; D is possibly TRBD2 (5 bases). The CDR3 consists of 15 residues. Trimming took 1 base from V and 0 from J, leaving 10 bases between them. CDR1 and CDR2 from the germline V gene are LNHNV and YYDKDF (reference sequence). CDR3 in amino acids: CATSRGAALSYEQYF. In nucleotides, the CDR3 is TGTGCCACCAGCAGAGGAGCGGCCCTCTCCTACGAGCAGTACTTC.

The gene calls are TRBV7-6 and TRBJ2-2; 9 bases map to TRBD2. Germline loops: CDR1 SGHVS, CDR2 FNYEAQ. This CDR3 has 21 residues. Losses at the gene ends were 5 bases for V and 3 bases for J; bases not matched to a gene: 22. DNA for the CDR3: TGTGCCAGCAGCACAGGCCGCGGGCTAGCGGGAACTGGGTGGCACACCGGGGAGCTGTTTTTT. Its translation: CASSTGRGLAGTGWHTGELFF.

The DNA of the CDR3 is TGTGCCAGCACCCCTCTAGCGGGAGACGTTTGGACCTACAATGAGCAGTTCTTC. This gives the protein CASTPLAGDVWTYNEQFF. This rearrangement joins TRBV7-9 to TRBJ2-1; 10 nucleotides match TRBD2. The CDR3 runs to 18 residues. Germline values: CDR1 SEHNR, CDR2 FQNEAQ (reference sequence). Trimming at V came to 7 bases and at J to 2 bases, leaving 14 bases not matched to a gene.

This clone was observed a single time. The sample contains more than one DNA sequence encoding this CDR3. This chain uses TRBV7-2 with TRBJ2-1; TRBD2 agrees at 9 bases. V gave up 1 base and J gave up 2 bases; unmatched junction bases: 3. CDR1 is SGHTA, CDR2 FQGNSA, per germline. The CDR3 runs to 16 residues. The CDR3 region has the DNA TGTGCCAGCAGCTTAGTGGCGGGAGGGACCTACAATGAGCAGTTCTTC. It specifies CASSLVAGGTYNEQFF.

The chain couples TRBV6-5 to TRBJ2-7; 8 nucleotides agree with TRBD1. Per germline, CDR1 MNHEY and CDR2 SVGAGI. V was pared by 0 bases and J by 4 bases, with 5 bases of the junction left unmatched. The CDR3 is 15 amino acids. The chain's CDR3 is CASSYSVRGPYEQYF. Here the CDR3 DNA reads TGTGCCAGCAGTTACTCGGTCAGGGGGCCGTACGAGCAGTACTTC.

The chain recombines TRBV7-8 with TRBJ2-5; 10 bases match TRBD2. The J segment lost 4 bases and the V segment lost 5 bases, leaving 16 bases of the junction unmatched. CDR1 SGHVS and CDR2 FQNEAQ come from the germline V gene. The CDR3 spans 18 residues. CDR3 sequence reads: CASSPPQSGRAPRETQYF. CDR3 coding DNA: TGTGCCAGCAGCCCTCCCCAAAGCGGGAGGGCCCCCCGAGAGACCCAGTACTTC.

V and J are TRBV7-2 and TRBJ2-1; TRBD1 matches 8 bases. Germline-derived CDR1 and CDR2 are SGHTA and FQGNSA. J gave up 6 bases and V 0 bases, and 7 bases lay outside the gene matches. The CDR3 extends over 16 amino acids. In DNA form, the CDR3 reads TGTGCCAGCAGCTTAGCGGCAGGGGGCCCCCTCAATGAGCAGTTCTTC. Its translation: CASSLAAGGPLNEQFF.

The gene calls are TRBV6-6 and TRBJ1-1; D is undetermined. V shed 2 bases and J shed 1 base, with 8 bases lying between them. The CDR3 sequence is 14 residues long. Germline V CDR1 and CDR2: MNHNY, SVGAGI (reference sequence). The CDR3 loop reads CASSYGEGNTEAFF. The CDR3 DNA reads TGTGCCAGCAGTTACGGAGAGGGGAACACTGAAGCTTTCTTT.

The J gene is TRBJ2-7, the V gene TRBV5-1; TRBD2 matches 11 bases. The CDR3 length is 18 residues. CDR1 is SGHRS, CDR2 YFSETQ, per germline. V lost 4 bases and J lost 3; bases outside the gene matches: 15. CDR3 sequence (DNA): TGCGCCAGCAGCAAGGGGGACAGGTTGACTAGCGGGGACTACGAGCAGTACTTC. Its protein is CASSKGDRLTSGDYEQYF. The variable domain in full, completed from reference TRBV5-1 and TRBJ2-7, reads KAGVTQTPRYLIKTRGQQVTLSCSPISGHRSVSWYQQTPGQGLQFLFEYFSETQRNKGNFPGRFSGRQFSNSRSEMNVSTLELGDSALYLCASSKGDRLTSGDYEQYFGPGTRLTVT.

Only one count was recorded for this clone. The chain is built from TRBV18 and TRBJ1-2; 7 bases line up with TRBD1. The CDR3 is 12 amino acids. Unmatched junction bases numbered 5, after V lost 5 bases and J lost 8 bases. Germline V gives CDR1 KGHSH, CDR2 LQKENI. CDR3 region: CASSDRDEGYTF. DNA for the CDR3: TGTGCCAGCTCAGACAGGGATGAGGGCTACACCTTC.